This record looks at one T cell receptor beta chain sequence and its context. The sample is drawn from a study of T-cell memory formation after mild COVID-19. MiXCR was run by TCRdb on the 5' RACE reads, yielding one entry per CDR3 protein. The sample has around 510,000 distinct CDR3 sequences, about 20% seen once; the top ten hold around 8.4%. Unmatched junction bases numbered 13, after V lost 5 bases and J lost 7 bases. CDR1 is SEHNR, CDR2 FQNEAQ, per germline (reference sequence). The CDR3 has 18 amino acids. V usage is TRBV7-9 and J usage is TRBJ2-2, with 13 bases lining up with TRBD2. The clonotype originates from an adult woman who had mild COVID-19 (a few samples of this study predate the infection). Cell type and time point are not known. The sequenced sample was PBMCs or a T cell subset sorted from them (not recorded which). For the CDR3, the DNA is TGTGCCAGCAGCGCAAGACTAGCGGGGGGCCCGTTTGACGGGGAGCTGTTTTTT. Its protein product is CASSARLAGGPFDGELFF.